The clone carrying this T cell receptor (beta chain) was found a few times. The CDR3 consists of 12 residues. Germline CDR1 reads MGHRA; CDR2 reads YSYEKL. V was clipped by 0 bases and J by 9 bases, with 8 bases between them. This entry belongs to a study of blood T cells in healthy people across ages. Turning to the study itself: Template switching captured about one barcoded beta molecule per two T cells.

A J-beta primer mix and a sample-barcoded 5' primer were used in a second PCR of roughly 7 to 12 cycles. TCRdb called the 5' RACE reads again in MiXCR, with one record for every CDR3 protein. This repertoire shows approximately 900,000 distinct CDR3 sequences, roughly 50% found once; its top ten account for roughly 13%. Input material: blood. The sequence derives from a man aged 25-45 years in good health. The V and J genes are TRBV4-1 and TRBJ1-2; maybe TRBD1 (6 bases). CDR3 region: CASSQDDRSYTF. As DNA, the CDR3 is TGCGCCAGCAGCCAAGATGACAGGAGCTACACCTTC.